The 23 T cell receptor beta chains below come from one sample, sequenced in a study of T cell changes during pregnancy in multiple sclerosis (dated by TCRdb to about 2019). Preparation of the library involved the immunoSEQ multiplex PCR assay. In TCRdb, the immuneACCESS table is reduced to in-frame sequences with V and J assigned. These tables do not hold every clone; where another copy was compared, an unresolved V gene accounts for under half, and the others remain unexplained. The sample table records about 130,000 clones; approximately 96% of these occur just once. The top ten clones comprise approximately 0.45% of the sample. The sequenced sample was peripheral blood, obtained after pregnancy. The receptors originated from a female donor with multiple sclerosis, enrolled in a pregnancy study.

The gene calls are TRBV7-8 and TRBJ2-3; no clear D gene. V dropped 5 bases and J dropped 0 bases, with 12 bases sitting between them. CDR1 is SGHVS and CDR2 is FQNEAQ in the germline V gene. The CDR3 sequence is 15 residues long. CDR3 in amino acids: CASSLLWASTDTQYF. Here the CDR3 DNA reads TGTGCCAGCAGCCTCCTTTGGGCTAGCACAGATACGCAGTATTTT. Together with reference TRBV7-8 and TRBJ2-3, the CDR3 gives the full variable domain: GAGVSQSPRYKVAKRGQDVALRCDPISGHVSLFWYQQALGQGPEFLTYFQNEAQLDKSGLPSDRFFAERPEGSVSTLKIQRTQQEDSAVYLCASSLLWASTDTQYFGPGTRLTVL.

The genes are TRBV7-6 and TRBJ2-7, with no clear D. The CDR3 covers 14 residues. Trimming stripped 0 bases from V and 2 bases from J, with 8 bases between. Looked up from germline, CDR1 is SGHVS and CDR2 is FNYEAQ. CDR3 region: CASSLAAGTYEQYF. The CDR3 bases are TGTGCCAGCAGCTTAGCTGCAGGAACCTACGAGCAGTACTTC.

The V gene is TRBV2, the J gene TRBJ1-1, with D maybe TRBD1 (5 bases). The germline CDR1 and CDR2 sequences are SNHLY and FYNNEI. V was shortened by 7 bases and J by 8 bases, with 23 bases between the two germline ends. This CDR3 has 15 residues. The CDR3 sequence: CASNTRQGSRSEAFF. As DNA, the CDR3 is TGTGCCAGCAATACACGTCAGGGATCCAGGTCGGAAGCTTTCTTT.

This clone appeared a single time. This chain connects TRBV5-1 to TRBJ2-3, with 9 positions matching TRBD2. The ends lost 3 bases at V and 6 bases at J; junction bases unmatched: 8. Germline V gene lookup returns CDR1 SGHRS and CDR2 YFSETQ. The CDR3 covers 15 residues. CDR3 DNA: TGCGCCAGCAGCTCAACCGGGACTAGCAAGGATACGCAGTATTTT. Its translation is CASSSTGTSKDTQYF.

The CDR3, as DNA: TGTGCCAGCAGTTGGGGTGGTAGCGGGATCTTAAACATTCAGTACTTC. This gives the protein CASSWGGSGILNIQYF. J is TRBJ2-4 and V is TRBV28; 8 bases fit TRBD2. The CDR3 is 16 residues long. Germline CDR1 reads MDHEN; CDR2 reads SYDVKM. Losses at the gene ends were 4 bases for V and 6 bases for J; bases not matched to a gene: 11.

The chain links TRBV27 to TRBJ1-2; 7 bases are shared with TRBD1. This CDR3 comprises 20 residues. Trimming took 7 bases from V and 0 from J; bases not matched to a gene: 23. Looked up from germline, CDR1 is MNHEY and CDR2 is SMNVEV (reference sequence). The CDR3 DNA sequence: TGTGCCAGCAAGGGGGCTTTTACCTTGTTCATCCTACTAACTAACTATGGCTACACCTTC. Its translation: CASKGAFTLFILLTNYGYTF.

V and J are TRBV7-8 and TRBJ2-1, with a weak D call TRBD1 (5 bases). This CDR3 has 15 residues. V was shortened by 5 bases and J by 0 bases, with 11 bases between the two germline ends. The V gene's germline CDR1 is SGHVS and CDR2 FQNEAQ. The CDR3 loop is CASSLGHLSYNEQFF. Here the CDR3 DNA reads TGTGCCAGCAGCCTAGGACACCTCTCCTACAATGAGCAGTTCTTC.

The J gene is TRBJ1-4, the V gene TRBV28; 11 bases line up with TRBD1. V shed 4 bases, J shed 8 bases, and the junction held 6 bases outside the gene matches. The CDR3 spans 15 residues. Germline lookup yields CDR1 MDHEN and CDR2 SYDVKM. The CDR3 loop is CASSSWDRGKEKLFF. CDR3 in DNA: TGTGCCAGCAGTTCCTGGGACAGGGGGAAGGAAAAACTGTTTTTT.

The J gene is TRBJ2-1, the V gene TRBV19; 10 bases are a match to TRBD2. This CDR3 is built from 17 residues. The germline gives CDR1 LNHDA, CDR2 SQIVND (reference sequence). Trimming removed 7 bases from V and 7 bases from J; junction bases left unmatched: 16. This CDR3 is CASTLSGRPNHGNEQFF. DNA of the CDR3: TGTGCCAGTACCCTTAGCGGGAGGCCCAATCACGGGAATGAGCAGTTCTTC.

The J gene is TRBJ1-4, the V gene TRBV4-1; D gene unclear. V was shortened by 1 base and J by 0 bases, with 3 bases between the two germline ends. Germline V gene lookup returns CDR1 MGHRA and CDR2 YSYEKL. The CDR3 is 14 residues long. CDR3 region: CASSQAATNEKLFF. The CDR3 DNA follows: TGCGCCAGCAGCCAAGCCGCAACTAATGAAAAACTGTTTTTT.

This chain links TRBV27 with TRBJ2-5; the D gene is possibly TRBD2 (6 bases). The CDR3 sequence is 18 residues long. Germline CDR1 reads MNHEY; CDR2 reads SMNVEV (reference sequence). The V end was cut by 6 bases, the J end by 0 bases, with 23 bases between. CDR3 coding DNA: TGTGCCAGCAGGGGTGGTAGGAACTGGGCGGGGTACCAAGAGACCCAGTACTTC. Protein sequence: CASRGGRNWAGYQETQYF.

V gene TRBV27 combines with J gene TRBJ1-2, with D possibly being TRBD1 (6 bases). Germline V gives CDR1 MNHEY, CDR2 SMNVEV (reference sequence). CDR3 length equals 14 residues. The V gene lost 3 bases and the J gene lost 5 bases, with 13 bases spanning the gap. CDR3 DNA sequence: TGTGCCAGCAGTTTTGCAGGGGTGGGGTATGGCTACACCTTC. Its protein product is CASSFAGVGYGYTF.

The V gene is TRBV27, the J gene TRBJ2-7; D perhaps matches TRBD1 (6 bases). The CDR3 sequence is 13 residues long. Trimming cost V 4 bases and J 6 bases, with 13 bases left between them. Germline V lookup: CDR1 MNHEY, CDR2 SMNVEV (reference sequence). The CDR3 loop reads CASSYSGQPEQYF. In nucleotides, the CDR3 is TGTGCCAGCAGTTATTCGGGACAACCCGAGCAGTACTTC.

V and J are TRBV15 and TRBJ2-2, with TRBD2 identical over 7 bases. Looked up from germline, CDR1 is LNHNV and CDR2 is YYDKDF (reference sequence). J was trimmed by 2 bases and V by 0 bases; bases with no gene match: 6. The CDR3 runs 17 residues. CDR3 in amino acids: CATSREVGGYNTGELFF. CDR3 nucleotides: TGTGCCACCAGCAGAGAAGTCGGGGGGTATAACACCGGGGAGCTGTTTTTT.

V is TRBV4-3 and J is TRBJ2-1; TRBD2 agrees at 7 bases. The CDR3 extends over 15 amino acids. Trimming removed 4 bases from V and 7 bases from J; junction bases left unmatched: 10. Germline V gene sequence: CDR1 LGHNA, CDR2 YSLEER. CDR3 sequence (DNA): TGCGCCAGCAGCCCCGGACTAGGCTTAGTAAATGAGCAGTTCTTC. It encodes CASSPGLGLVNEQFF.

This chain joins TRBV7-9 and TRBJ2-1; 10 positions agree with TRBD2. Germline trimming cut 2 bases from V and 9 bases from J; bases unmatched to any gene: 4. This CDR3 has 14 amino acids. Germline CDR1 SEHNR, CDR2 FQNEAQ (reference sequence). The CDR3 reads CASSLTSSGGEQFF. The DNA for the CDR3 is TGTGCCAGCAGCTTAACGTCTAGCGGGGGTGAGCAGTTCTTC.

The genes are TRBV10-1 and TRBJ1-2, with D possibly TRBD1 on 6 matching bases. V lost 5 bases to trimming and J lost 1 base, with 14 bases between them. This CDR3 region has 15 residues. Germline assignment: CDR1 WNHNN and CDR2 SYGVQD (reference sequence). CDR3 DNA: TGCGCCAGCAGTAAAAGGGGGGGCGATAACTATGGCTACACCTTC. Amino acid sequence: CASSKRGGDNYGYTF.

The chain carries TRBV30 and TRBJ2-7; tentative D call: TRBD1 (6 bases). The length of the CDR3 is 16 residues. V lost 0 bases to trimming and J lost 6 bases, with 21 bases between them. CDR1 and CDR2 (germline): GTSNPN, SVGIG (reference sequence). The CDR3 DNA is TGTGCCTGGAGTGTACAATACCCTGCAGGGGCTAGCGAGCAGTACTTC. Translating it yields CAWSVQYPAGASEQYF.

This chain links TRBV27 with TRBJ2-7; 7 bases align to TRBD1. Germline CDR1 is MNHEY and CDR2 is SMNVEV (reference sequence). This CDR3 is 14 amino acids long. Trimming cost V 3 bases and J 2 bases; bases outside gene matches: 4. CDR3 DNA sequence: TGTGCCAGCAGTTTGGCGGACAGGCCCTACGAGCAGTACTTC. Amino acid sequence: CASSLADRPYEQYF.

The rearrangement joins TRBV5-4 to TRBJ2-2, with 12 nucleotides matching TRBD2. Germline V gives CDR1 SGHNT, CDR2 YYREEE (reference sequence). Germline trimming cut 3 bases from V and 6 bases from J; bases unmatched to any gene: 12. The CDR3 covers 18 residues. CDR3 in amino acids: CASSSPLPSGRASGELFF. The CDR3 nucleotides are TGTGCCAGCAGCTCACCCCTACCTAGCGGGAGGGCCTCCGGGGAGCTGTTTTTT.

V is TRBV5-1 and J is TRBJ2-3; 12 bases match TRBD2. Germline CDR1 reads SGHRS; CDR2 reads YFSETQ. This CDR3 is 18 amino acids long. V was clipped by 4 bases and J by 2 bases; unmatched bases: 11. In DNA, the CDR3 is TGCGCCAGCAGCCAAGGACTAGCGGGATTAGCAGCCACAGATACGCAGTATTTT. Translation gives CASSQGLAGLAATDTQYF.

The genes are TRBV28 and TRBJ2-1, with D perhaps TRBD2 (6 bases). V lost 6 bases and J lost 9, with 12 bases in between. Germline CDR1 reads MDHEN; CDR2 reads SYDVKM. The CDR3 spans 12 residues. CDR3 region: CASRETSREQFF. As DNA, the CDR3 is TGTGCCAGCAGGGAGACTAGTCGTGAGCAGTTCTTC. The whole variable domain, remainder taken from reference TRBV28 and TRBJ2-1, is DVKVTQSSRYLVKRTGEKVFLECVQDMDHENMFWYRQDPGLGLRLIYFSYDVKMKEKGDIPEGYSVSREKKERFSLILESASTNQTSMYLCASRETSREQFFGPGTRLTVL.

The V gene is TRBV7-8, the J gene TRBJ2-2, with 16 bases fitting TRBD2. Germline V gene lookup returns CDR1 SGHVS and CDR2 FQNEAQ. J gave up 6 bases and V 11 bases, and 0 bases lay outside the gene matches. The CDR3 extends over 13 amino acids. The CDR3 DNA is TGTGCCGGGACTAGCGGGAGGGCCGGGGAGCTGTTTTTT. Protein product: CAGTSGRAGELFF.